This T cell receptor beta chain appears in the sequencing data of a study of cytomegalovirus exposure and HLA in healthy donors. Study-level findings and limits: A missense variant in DCLRE1C was later tied to TCR beta V- and J-gene trimming. The study listed roughly 160 cytomegalovirus-associated TCR beta chains.

On this clone itself: Its antigen is unknown.

Germline values: CDR1 LGHNT, CDR2 FRNRAP. J gave up 6 bases and V 0 bases, and 15 bases lay outside the gene matches. This CDR3 is 18 amino acids long. Unrecorded immune exposure was likely among donors, who were nominally healthy when sampled. A multiplex PCR was run with 60 Vbeta primers and 13 Jbeta primers. The table came from immunoSEQ multiplex PCR; TCRdb's copy has only in-frame clones and leaves some out. The data contain some 120,000 clones, around 81% of them singletons. This receptor was taken from a female donor in good health and CMV-seronegative. The rearrangement uses TRBV12-5 and TRBJ1-2; 8 bases line up with TRBD1. Sequencing was performed on PBMCs. The CDR3: CASGLVFLSGGASDGYTF. The CDR3 DNA sequence: TGTGCTAGTGGTTTGGTATTCTTATCAGGGGGCGCTTCGGATGGCTACACCTTC.